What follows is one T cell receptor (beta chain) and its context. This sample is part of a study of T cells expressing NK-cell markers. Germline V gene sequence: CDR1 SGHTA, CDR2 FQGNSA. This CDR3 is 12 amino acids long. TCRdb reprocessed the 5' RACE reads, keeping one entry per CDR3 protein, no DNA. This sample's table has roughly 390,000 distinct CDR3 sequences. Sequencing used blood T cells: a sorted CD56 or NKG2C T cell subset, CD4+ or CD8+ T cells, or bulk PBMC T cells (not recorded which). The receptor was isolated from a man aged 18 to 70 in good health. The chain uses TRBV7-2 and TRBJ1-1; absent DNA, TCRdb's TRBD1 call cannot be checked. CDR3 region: CASSGTATEAFF.